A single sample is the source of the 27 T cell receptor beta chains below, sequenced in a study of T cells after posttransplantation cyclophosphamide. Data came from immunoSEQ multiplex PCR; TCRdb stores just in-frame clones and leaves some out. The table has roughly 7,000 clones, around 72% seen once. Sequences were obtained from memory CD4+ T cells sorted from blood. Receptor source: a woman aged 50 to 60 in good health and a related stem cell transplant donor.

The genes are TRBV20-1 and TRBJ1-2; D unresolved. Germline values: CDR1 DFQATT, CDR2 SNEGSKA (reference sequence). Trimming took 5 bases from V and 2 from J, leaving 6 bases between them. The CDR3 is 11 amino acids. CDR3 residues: CSAFGNYGYTF. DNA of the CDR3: TGCAGTGCTTTCGGGAACTATGGCTACACCTTC.

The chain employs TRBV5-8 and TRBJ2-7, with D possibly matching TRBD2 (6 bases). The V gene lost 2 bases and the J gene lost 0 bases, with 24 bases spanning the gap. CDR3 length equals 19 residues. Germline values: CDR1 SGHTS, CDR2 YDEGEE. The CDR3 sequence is CASSFSDRPEGWSSYEQYF. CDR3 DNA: TGTGCCAGCAGCTTCTCAGATCGACCGGAGGGGTGGAGCTCCTACGAGCAGTACTTC.

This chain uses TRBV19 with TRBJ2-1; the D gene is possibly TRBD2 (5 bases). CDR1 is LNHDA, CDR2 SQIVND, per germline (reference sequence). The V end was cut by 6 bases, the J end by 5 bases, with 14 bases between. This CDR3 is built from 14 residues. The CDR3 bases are TGTGCCAGTAGGTCTCCGGGGATACACAATGAGCAGTTCTTC. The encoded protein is CASRSPGIHNEQFF.

The CDR3 DNA follows: TGTGCTAGTGGTTTTTCCTCGCAAGAGACCCAGTACTTC. This encodes CASGFSSQETQYF. V gene TRBV12-5 combines with J gene TRBJ2-5; D gene ambiguous. This CDR3 comprises 13 residues. V lost 3 bases and J lost 2, with 7 bases in between. CDR1 is LGHNT, CDR2 FRNRAP, per germline.

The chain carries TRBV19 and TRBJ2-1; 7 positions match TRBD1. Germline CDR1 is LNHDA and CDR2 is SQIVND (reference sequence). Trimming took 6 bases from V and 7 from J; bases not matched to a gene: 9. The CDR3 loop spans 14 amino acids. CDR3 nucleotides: TGTGCCAGTAGGGTCCGGACAGGTGAGAATGAGCAGTTCTTC. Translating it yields CASRVRTGENEQFF.

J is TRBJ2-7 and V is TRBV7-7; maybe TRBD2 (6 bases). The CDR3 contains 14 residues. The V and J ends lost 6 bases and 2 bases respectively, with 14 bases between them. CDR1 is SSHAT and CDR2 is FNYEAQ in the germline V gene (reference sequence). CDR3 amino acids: CASSVDSGPYEQYF. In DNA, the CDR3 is TGTGCCAGCAGTGTAGATAGCGGCCCCTACGAGCAGTACTTC.

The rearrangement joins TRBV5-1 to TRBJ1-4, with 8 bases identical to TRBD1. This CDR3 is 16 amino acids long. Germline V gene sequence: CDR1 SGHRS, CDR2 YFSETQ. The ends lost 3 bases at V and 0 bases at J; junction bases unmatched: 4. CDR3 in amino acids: CASSWDRTATNEKLFF. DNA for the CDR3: TGCGCCAGCAGCTGGGACAGGACTGCAACTAATGAAAAACTGTTTTTT.

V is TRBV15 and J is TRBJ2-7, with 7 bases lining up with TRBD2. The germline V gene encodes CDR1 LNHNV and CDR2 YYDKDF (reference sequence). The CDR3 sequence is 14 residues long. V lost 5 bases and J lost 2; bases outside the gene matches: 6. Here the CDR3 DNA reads TGTGCCACCAGCGCCCTAGCGGAACCCTACGAGCAGTACTTC. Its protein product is CATSALAEPYEQYF.

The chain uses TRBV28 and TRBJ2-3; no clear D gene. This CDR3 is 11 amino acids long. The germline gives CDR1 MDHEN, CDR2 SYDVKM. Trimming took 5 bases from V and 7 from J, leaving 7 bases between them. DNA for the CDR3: TGTGCCAGCAGTACACAGCATACGCAGTATTTT. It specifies CASSTQHTQYF.

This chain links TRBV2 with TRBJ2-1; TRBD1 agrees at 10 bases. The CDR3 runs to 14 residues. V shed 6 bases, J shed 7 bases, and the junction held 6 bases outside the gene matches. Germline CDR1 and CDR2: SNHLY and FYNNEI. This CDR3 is CASRDRGFLNEQFF. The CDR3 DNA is TGTGCCAGCAGGGACAGGGGGTTCTTGAATGAGCAGTTCTTC.

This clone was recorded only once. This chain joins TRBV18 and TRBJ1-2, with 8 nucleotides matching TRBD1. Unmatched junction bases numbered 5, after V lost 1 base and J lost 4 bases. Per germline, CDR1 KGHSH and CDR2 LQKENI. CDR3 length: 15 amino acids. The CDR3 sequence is CASSPQDRAGYGYTF. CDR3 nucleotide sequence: TGTGCCAGCTCACCACAGGACAGGGCGGGCTATGGCTACACCTTC.

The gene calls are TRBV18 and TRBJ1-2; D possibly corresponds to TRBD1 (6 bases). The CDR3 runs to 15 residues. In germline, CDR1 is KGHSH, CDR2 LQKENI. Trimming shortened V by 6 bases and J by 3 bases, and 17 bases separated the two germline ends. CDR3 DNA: TGTGCCAGCTCCCCGGGGACATCCTTAGACTATGGCTACACCTTC. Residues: CASSPGTSLDYGYTF. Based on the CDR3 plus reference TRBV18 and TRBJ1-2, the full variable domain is NAGVMQNPRHLVRRRGQEARLRCSPMKGHSHVYWYRQLPEEGLKFMVYLQKENIIDESGMPKERFSAEFPKEGPSILRIQQVVRGDSAAYFCASSPGTSLDYGYTFGSGTRLTVV.

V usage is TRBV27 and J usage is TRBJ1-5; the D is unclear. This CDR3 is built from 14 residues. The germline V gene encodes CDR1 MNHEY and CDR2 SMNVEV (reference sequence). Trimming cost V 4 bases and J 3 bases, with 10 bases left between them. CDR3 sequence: CASSSGWSNQPQHF. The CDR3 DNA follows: TGTGCCAGCAGTTCGGGGTGGTCCAATCAGCCCCAGCATTTT.

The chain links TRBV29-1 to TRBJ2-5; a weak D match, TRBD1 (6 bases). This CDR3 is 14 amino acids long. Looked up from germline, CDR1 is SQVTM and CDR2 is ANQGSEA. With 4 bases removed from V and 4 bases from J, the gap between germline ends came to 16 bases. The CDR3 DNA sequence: TGCAGCGTTGTTCCAGGGGCGGGTCGAGAGACCCAGTACTTC. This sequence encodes CSVVPGAGRETQYF.

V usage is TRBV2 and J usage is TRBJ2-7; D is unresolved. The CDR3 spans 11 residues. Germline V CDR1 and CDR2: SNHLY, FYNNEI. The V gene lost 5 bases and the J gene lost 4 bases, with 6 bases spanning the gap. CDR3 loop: CASSQKYEQYF. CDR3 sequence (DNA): TGTGCCAGCAGTCAGAAGTACGAGCAGTACTTC.

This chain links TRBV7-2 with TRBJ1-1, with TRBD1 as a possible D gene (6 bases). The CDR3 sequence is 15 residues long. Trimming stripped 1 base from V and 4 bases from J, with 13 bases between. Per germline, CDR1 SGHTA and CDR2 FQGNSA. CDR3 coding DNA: TGTGCCAGCAGCTTAGGAGACAGGCGAAGCACTGAAGCTTTCTTT. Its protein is CASSLGDRRSTEAFF.

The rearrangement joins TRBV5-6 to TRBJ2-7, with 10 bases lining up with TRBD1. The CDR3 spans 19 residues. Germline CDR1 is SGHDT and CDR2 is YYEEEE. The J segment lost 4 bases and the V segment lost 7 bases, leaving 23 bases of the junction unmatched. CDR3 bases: TGTGCCAGCTCCAAATCCGGGACAGGGGATCGACTAGCGCGGTACGAGCAGTACTTC. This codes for CASSKSGTGDRLARYEQYF.

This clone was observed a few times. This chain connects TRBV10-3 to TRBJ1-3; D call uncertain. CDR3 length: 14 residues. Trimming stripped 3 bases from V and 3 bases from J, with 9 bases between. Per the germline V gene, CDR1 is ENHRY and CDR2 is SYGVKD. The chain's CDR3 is CAISDGRNGNTIYF. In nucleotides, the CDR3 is TGTGCCATCAGTGATGGGAGAAATGGAAACACCATATATTTT.

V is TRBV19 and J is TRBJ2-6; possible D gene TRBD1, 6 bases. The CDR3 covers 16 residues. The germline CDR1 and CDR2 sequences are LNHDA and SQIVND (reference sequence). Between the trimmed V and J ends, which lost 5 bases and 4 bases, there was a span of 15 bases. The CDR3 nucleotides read TGTGCCAGTAGTCACTGGGGGACAAACGGGGCCAACGTCCTGACTTTC. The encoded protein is CASSHWGTNGANVLTF. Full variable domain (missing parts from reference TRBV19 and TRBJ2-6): DGGITQSPKYLFRKEGQNVTLSCEQNLNHDAMYWYRQDPGQGLRLIYYSQIVNDFQKGDIAEGYSVSREKKESFPLTVTSAQKNPTAFYLCASSHWGTNGANVLTFGAGSRLTVL.

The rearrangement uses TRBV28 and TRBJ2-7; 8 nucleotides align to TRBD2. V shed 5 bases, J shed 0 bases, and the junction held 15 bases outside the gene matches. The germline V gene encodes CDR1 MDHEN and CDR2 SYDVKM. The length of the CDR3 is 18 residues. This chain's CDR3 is CASSALRGTRVDSYEQYF. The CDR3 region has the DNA TGTGCCAGCAGTGCCTTAAGGGGGACTAGGGTCGACTCCTACGAGCAGTACTTC. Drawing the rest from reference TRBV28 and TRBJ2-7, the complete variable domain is DVKVTQSSRYLVKRTGEKVFLECVQDMDHENMFWYRQDPGLGLRLIYFSYDVKMKEKGDIPEGYSVSREKKERFSLILESASTNQTSMYLCASSALRGTRVDSYEQYFGPGTRLTVT.

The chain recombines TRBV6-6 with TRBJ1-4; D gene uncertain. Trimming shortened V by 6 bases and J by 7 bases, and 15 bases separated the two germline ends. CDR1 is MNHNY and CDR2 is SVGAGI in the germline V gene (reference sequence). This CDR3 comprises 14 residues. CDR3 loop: CASSLGDLGEKLFF. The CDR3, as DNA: TGTGCCAGCAGCCTAGGTGACTTGGGTGAAAAACTGTTTTTT.

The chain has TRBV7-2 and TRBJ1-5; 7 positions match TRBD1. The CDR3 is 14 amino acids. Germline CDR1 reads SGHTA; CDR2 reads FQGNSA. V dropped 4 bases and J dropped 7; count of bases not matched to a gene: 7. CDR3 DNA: TGTGCCAGCAGCTCCGAGACAGGGCACCAGCCCCAGCATTTT. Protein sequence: CASSSETGHQPQHF.

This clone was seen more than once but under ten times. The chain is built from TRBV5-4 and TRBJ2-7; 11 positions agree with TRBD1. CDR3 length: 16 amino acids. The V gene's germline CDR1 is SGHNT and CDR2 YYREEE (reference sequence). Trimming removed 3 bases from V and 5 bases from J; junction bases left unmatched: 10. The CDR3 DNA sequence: TGTGCCAGCAGCTCCACGACCGGGACAGGGGGGAACGAGCAGTACTTC. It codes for CASSSTTGTGGNEQYF. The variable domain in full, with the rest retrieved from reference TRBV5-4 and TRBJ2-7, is ETGVTQSPTHLIKTRGQQVTLRCSSQSGHNTVSWYQQALGQGPQFIFQYYREEENGRGNFPPRFSGLQFPNYSSELNVNALELDDSALYLCASSSTTGTGGNEQYFGPGTRLTVT.

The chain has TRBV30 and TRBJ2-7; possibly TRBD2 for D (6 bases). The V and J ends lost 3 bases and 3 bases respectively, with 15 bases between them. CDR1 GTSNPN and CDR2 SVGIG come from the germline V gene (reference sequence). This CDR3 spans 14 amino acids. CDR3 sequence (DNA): TGTGCCTGGAGCACCGGGACGGGGGACTACGAGCAGTACTTC. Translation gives CAWSTGTGDYEQYF.

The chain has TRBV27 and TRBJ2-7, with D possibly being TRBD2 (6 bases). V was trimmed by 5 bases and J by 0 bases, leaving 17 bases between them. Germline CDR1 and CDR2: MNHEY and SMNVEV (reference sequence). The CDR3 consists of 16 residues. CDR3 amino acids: CASSPIYSGGSYEQYF. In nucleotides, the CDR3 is TGTGCCAGCAGTCCGATATATAGCGGAGGCTCCTACGAGCAGTACTTC.

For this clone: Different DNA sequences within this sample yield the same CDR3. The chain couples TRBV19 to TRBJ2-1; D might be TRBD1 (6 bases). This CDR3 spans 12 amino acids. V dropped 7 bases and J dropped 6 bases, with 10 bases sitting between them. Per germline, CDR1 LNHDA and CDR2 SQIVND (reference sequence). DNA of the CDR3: TGTGCCAGTACAGGGGTGGGCAATGAGCAGTTCTTC. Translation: CASTGVGNEQFF.

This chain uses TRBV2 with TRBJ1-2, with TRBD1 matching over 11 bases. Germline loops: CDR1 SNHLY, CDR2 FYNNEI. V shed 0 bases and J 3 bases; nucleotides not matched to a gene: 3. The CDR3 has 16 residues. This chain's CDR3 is CASSEAGQGAYYGYTF. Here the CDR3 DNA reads TGTGCCAGCAGTGAAGCTGGACAGGGGGCGTACTATGGCTACACCTTC.